These T cell receptor beta chains were read from a single sample in a study of lymphopenia after photon versus proton radiotherapy. Only in-frame clones appear in the TCRdb table, and some are missing; sequencing was by immunoSEQ multiplex PCR. The repertoire holds 52,000 or so clones, with approximately 92% as singletons. Here the sequenced sample was peripheral blood, taken from a patient treated with photon-based radiotherapy. The receptors stem from a woman aged 35 to 49 with cholangiocarcinoma. Each CDR3 is given with its conserved first and last residue. The order of the fields is J gene, CDR3 length, V gene, D gene, CDR3 protein, CDR3 DNA. D genes are given only for firm matches.

TRBJ1-2	16	TRBV4-1	-	CASSQEAWGANYGYTF	TGCGCCAGCAGCCAAGAGGCCTGGGGGGCTAACTATGGCTACACCTTC
TRBJ2-2	18	TRBV9	TRBD2	CASSSPGLAGGGTGELFF	TGTGCCAGCAGCTCACCGGGACTAGCGGGAGGAGGGACCGGGGAGCTGTTTTTT
TRBJ1-2	13	TRBV6-5	TRBD1	CASSTGGIAGYTF	TGTGCCAGCAGCACAGGGGGCATTGCGGGCTACACCTTC
TRBJ2-7	15	TRBV5-1	-	CASSLEAGYLDEQYF	TGCGCCAGCAGCCTGGAGGCAGGGTATCTCGACGAGCAGTACTTC
TRBJ1-2	13	TRBV7-9	-	CASLEESNYGYTF	TGTGCCAGCTTGGAAGAAAGTAACTATGGCTACACCTTC
TRBJ2-7	13	TRBV7-9	-	CASSLASGFEQYF	TGTGCCAGCAGCTTAGCCTCGGGGTTCGAGCAGTACTTC
TRBJ2-3	14	TRBV28	-	CASSWGSGGDTQYF	TGTGCCAGCAGTTGGGGCTCCGGGGGCGATACGCAGTATTTT
TRBJ2-2	14	TRBV2	TRBD1	CARLDRENTGELFF	TGTGCCCGCCTCGACAGGGAAAACACCGGGGAGCTGTTTTTT
TRBJ1-6	15	TRBV2	TRBD1	CASRVTGTGNSPLHF	TGTGCCAGCAGAGTAACCGGGACAGGGAATTCACCCCTCCACTTT
TRBJ2-1	14	TRBV5-3	TRBD1	CARSSRDRDNEQFF	TGTGCCAGAAGCTCGAGGGACAGGGACAATGAGCAGTTCTTC
TRBJ1-2	15	TRBV19	-	CASSTDIRGAYGYTF	TGTGCCAGTAGTACCGACATCCGGGGGGCCTATGGCTACACCTTC
TRBJ1-2	13	TRBV6-1	-	CASSLATTDGYTF	TGTGCCAGCAGCCTTGCGACGACTGATGGCTACACCTTC
TRBJ1-2	13	TRBV27	-	CASRVNPNYGYTF	TGTGCCAGCAGGGTCAATCCTAACTATGGCTACACCTTC
TRBJ1-1	12	TRBV18	-	CASSPSAGAAFF	TGTGCCAGCTCACCCTCGGCGGGCGCAGCTTTCTTT
TRBJ2-1	19	TRBV7-2	TRBD1	CASSLDTPGTASSYNEQFF	TGTGCCAGCAGCTTAGACACCCCAGGGACAGCGAGCTCCTACAATGAGCAGTTCTTC
TRBJ1-5	15	TRBV5-1	-	CASSLDETHNQPQHF	TGCGCCAGCAGCTTGGATGAGACCCACAATCAGCCCCAGCATTTT
TRBJ2-3	13	TRBV5-4	-	CASSLGEADTQYF	TGTGCCAGCAGCTTGGGCGAGGCAGATACGCAGTATTTT
TRBJ2-1	16	TRBV7-2	-	CASSLEWSGHYNEQFF	TGTGCCAGCAGCCTAGAGTGGAGCGGGCACTACAATGAGCAGTTCTTC
TRBJ2-7	17	TRBV29-1	TRBD2	CSVGGLADNAPVGGQYF	TGCAGCGTCGGAGGACTAGCGGATAATGCCCCTGTGGGCGGGCAGTACTTC
TRBJ1-6	14	TRBV5-6	-	CASSEDGYNSPLHF	TGTGCCAGCAGCGAGGACGGGTATAATTCACCCCTCCACTTT
TRBJ2-5	14	TRBV5-1	TRBD2	CASTIGGTTETQYF	TGCGCCAGCACCATCGGGGGGACTACTGAGACCCAGTACTTC
TRBJ1-1	15	TRBV14	-	CASSQDPAGKAEAFF	TGTGCCAGCAGCCAAGATCCGGCGGGTAAGGCTGAAGCTTTCTTT
TRBJ2-6	14	TRBV5-1	-	CASRTGSGANVLTF	TGCGCCAGTAGAACAGGATCTGGGGCCAACGTCCTGACTTTC
TRBJ2-5	15	TRBV9	-	CASSVGSGTEETQYF	TGTGCCAGCAGCGTAGGGAGCGGGACAGAAGAGACCCAGTACTTC
TRBJ2-2	16	TRBV9	TRBD1	CASSVQGASNTGELFF	TGTGCCAGCAGCGTCCAGGGGGCCAGTAACACCGGGGAGCTGTTTTTT
TRBJ1-6	15	TRBV19	-	CASSPRDFQNSPLHF	TGTGCCAGTAGTCCGAGGGATTTCCAGAATTCACCCCTCCACTTT
TRBJ2-7	12	TRBV7-2	-	CASSQNRVEQYF	TGTGCCAGCAGTCAAAACAGGGTCGAGCAGTACTTC
TRBJ1-1	16	TRBV11-2	TRBD1	CASSLGQGRMNTEAFF	TGTGCCAGCAGCTTGGGACAGGGAAGAATGAACACTGAAGCTTTCTTT
TRBJ2-1	13	TRBV7-8	TRBD1	CASSPDRINEQFF	TGTGCCAGCAGCCCGGACAGGATCAATGAGCAGTTCTTC
TRBJ2-5	14	TRBV7-7	-	CASSLVPSEETQYF	TGTGCTAGCAGCTTAGTCCCGTCTGAAGAGACCCAGTACTTC
TRBJ2-7	12	TRBV11-2	-	CASSNAGAEQYF	TGTGCCAGCAGCAATGCGGGGGCCGAGCAGTACTTC
TRBJ2-3	14	TRBV25-1	-	CASSHPGSTDTQYF	TGTGCCAGCAGTCATCCAGGCAGCACAGATACGCAGTATTTT
TRBJ2-5	14	TRBV5-1	-	CASRPTFGQETQYF	TGCGCCAGCAGGCCTACTTTTGGACAAGAGACCCAGTACTTC
TRBJ2-7	16	TRBV30	-	CAWTDASGTGLREQYF	TGTGCCTGGACCGATGCAAGCGGGACAGGTCTAAGAGAGCAGTACTTC
TRBJ1-1	17	TRBV27	TRBD1	CASSLSGAGQVNTEAFF	TGTGCCAGCAGTTTAAGCGGGGCGGGACAGGTGAACACTGAAGCTTTCTTT